This TCR beta chain was found in a study of T cell changes during pregnancy in multiple sclerosis. The ends were cut back, 2 bases at V and 3 bases at J, with 10 bases in the middle. This CDR3 has 15 amino acids. The germline gives CDR1 MNHEY, CDR2 SVGAGI. Produced via immunoSEQ multiplex PCR; TCRdb's table is partial and in-frame only. The table records fewer than 50,000 clones, around 92% of them present only once. This chain joins TRBV6-5 and TRBJ2-2, with D perhaps TRBD1 (6 bases). This material consisted of CD8+ T cells from peripheral blood mononuclear cells, taken in the third trimester of pregnancy. This TCR derives from a female donor with multiple sclerosis, enrolled in a pregnancy study. CDR3 sequence (DNA): TGTGCCAGCAGTTACGTTCAGGGGTACACCGGGGAGCTGTTTTTT. As protein: CASSYVQGYTGELFF.